These T cell receptor beta chains were read from a single sample in a study of cytomegalovirus exposure and HLA in healthy donors. TCRdb's table, derived via immunoSEQ multiplex PCR, lists solely in-frame clones and lacks some. Here the sample spans over 65,000 clones, 70% to 80% being singletons. Sequencing used PBMCs. These receptors all stem from a middle-aged woman in good health and CMV-seropositive. Each CDR3 is given with its conserved first and last residue.

V	J	CDR3
TRBV5-6	TRBJ2-3	CASSLGIAGITDTQYF
TRBV30	TRBJ1-2	CAWSPSVYGYTF
TRBV6-5	TRBJ1-5	CASTSAGGNQPQHF
TRBV29-1	TRBJ2-3	CSVELGEAPSTDTQYF
TRBV6-1	TRBJ1-2	CASSDSGQGYGYTF
TRBV28	TRBJ2-3	CASSLNGLSTDTQYF
TRBV18	TRBJ1-2	CASSPPGEIYGYTF
TRBV19	TRBJ1-5	CASSITGEDQPQHF
TRBV9	TRBJ2-3	CASSVGRRTPTDTQYF
TRBV9	TRBJ1-2	CASGDSLYGYTF
TRBV2	TRBJ1-1	CATSPQLSEAFF
TRBV7-3	TRBJ2-7	CASSLKAGEAEQYF
TRBV7-3	TRBJ2-2	CASSLRTTSNTGELFF
TRBV6-5	TRBJ1-2	CASTASVRGWYTF
TRBV27	TRBJ1-1	CASAWRGNSMNTEAFF
TRBV27	TRBJ2-1	CASSWRQGVKHWEQFF
TRBV5-1	-	CASSFRGSGTSGRAYEQYF
TRBV6-6	TRBJ1-5	CASSYTRSNQPQHF
TRBV7-9	TRBJ2-7	CASSYILDSSYEQYF
TRBV5-4	TRBJ2-5	CASSLGQGRETQYF
TRBV5-8	TRBJ2-3	CASSLILSTDTQYF
TRBV28	TRBJ1-2	CASSPPNLNYGYTF
TRBV10-3	TRBJ1-1	CAISGTGGGKAFF
TRBV25-1	TRBJ1-1	CASSELRGWNTEAFF
TRBV18	TRBJ2-7	CASSRGQYISYEQYF
TRBV28	TRBJ1-1	CASRRSTEAFF
TRBV11-2	TRBJ2-5	CASSLDRETQYF
TRBV4-3	TRBJ1-1	CASSQDIYGNTEAFF
TRBV7-9	TRBJ2-5	CAINARSGEETQYF
TRBV19	TRBJ1-4	CASSIEGRGTGKLFF
TRBV15	TRBJ1-5	CATRGQYNQPQHF
TRBV18	TRBJ1-2	CASSPPGTGDNYGYTF
TRBV20-1	TRBJ1-1	CSARAREKAFF
TRBV9	TRBJ1-2	CASSGGGNYGYTF
TRBV6-1	TRBJ2-1	CASSGPSGGYEQFF
TRBV6-1	-	CASSPGGLSSYEQYF
TRBV28	TRBJ1-5	CASSLYGDQPQHF
TRBV29-1	TRBJ1-2	CSGQGSSGYTF
TRBV19	TRBJ2-7	CASSAWTPSSYEQYF